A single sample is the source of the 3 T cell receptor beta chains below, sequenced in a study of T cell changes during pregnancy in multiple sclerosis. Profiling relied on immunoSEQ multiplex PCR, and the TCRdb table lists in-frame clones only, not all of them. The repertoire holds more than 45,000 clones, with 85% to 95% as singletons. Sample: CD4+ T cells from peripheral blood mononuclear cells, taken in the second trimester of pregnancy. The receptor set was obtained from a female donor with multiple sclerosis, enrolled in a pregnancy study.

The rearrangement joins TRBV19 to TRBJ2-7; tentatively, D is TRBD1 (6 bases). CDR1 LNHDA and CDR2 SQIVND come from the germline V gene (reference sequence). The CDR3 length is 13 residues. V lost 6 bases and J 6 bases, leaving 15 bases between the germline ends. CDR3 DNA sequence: TGTGCCAGTAGCTTCAGGGGTCCCCGCGAGCAGTACTTC. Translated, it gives CASSFRGPREQYF. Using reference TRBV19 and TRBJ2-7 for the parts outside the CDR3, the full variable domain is DGGITQSPKYLFRKEGQNVTLSCEQNLNHDAMYWYRQDPGQGLRLIYYSQIVNDFQKGDIAEGYSVSREKKESFPLTVTSAQKNPTAFYLCASSFRGPREQYFGPGTRLTVT.

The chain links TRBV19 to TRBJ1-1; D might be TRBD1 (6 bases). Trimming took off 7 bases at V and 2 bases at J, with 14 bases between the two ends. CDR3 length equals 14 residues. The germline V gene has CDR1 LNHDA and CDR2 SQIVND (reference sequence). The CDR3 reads CASTADRFNTEAFF. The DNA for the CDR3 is TGTGCCAGTACCGCGGACAGATTCAACACTGAAGCTTTCTTT.

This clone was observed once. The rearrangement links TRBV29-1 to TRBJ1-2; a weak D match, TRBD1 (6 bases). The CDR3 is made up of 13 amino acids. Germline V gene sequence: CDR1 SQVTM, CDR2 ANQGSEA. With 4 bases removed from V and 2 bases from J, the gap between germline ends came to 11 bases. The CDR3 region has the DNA TGCAGCGTTGCTGCAGGGGCAAACTATGGCTACACCTTC. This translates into CSVAAGANYGYTF.